These T cell receptor beta chains were read from a single sample in a study of blood T cell repertoires in COVID-19. Method: immunoSEQ multiplex PCR; TCRdb's copy keeps in-frame clones and lacks some. The repertoire consists of more than 400,000 clones, with 80% to 90% occurring once and the leading ten covering approximately 2.9%. Sequenced input: peripheral blood. The origin of the receptors is a human donor in a cohort sampled during active COVID-19. Each CDR3 is given with its conserved first and last residue. The D gene is left open where the match is weak. Clone size, where shown, is once, few, many, or a class for clones that have expanded.

>TRBJ2-5|-|-|TRBV9
TGTGCCAGCAGCGCCCCCCGGGGAATTGAAGAGACCCAGTACTTC
CASSAPRGIEETQYF
>TRBJ2-3|TRBD2|once|TRBV6-2/TRBV6-3
TGTGCCAGCAGTTACGTTGCGCGGGAGGAAGGTACGCAGTATTTT
CASSYVAREEGTQYF
>TRBJ2-3|TRBD1|few|TRBV5-6
TGTGCCAGCAGCTCCGGGACAGGGGAGACAGATACGCAGTATTTT
CASSSGTGETDTQYF
>TRBJ1-6|-|-|TRBV11-2
TGTGCCAGCAGCTATTCGGGTGGGGGCTCGTATTCACCCCTCCACTTT
CASSYSGGGSYSPLHF
>TRBJ1-3|-|-|TRBV5-4
TGTGCCAGCAGCGAACAAAACTCTGGAAACACCATATATTTT
CASSEQNSGNTIYF
>TRBJ2-2|-|-|TRBV30
TGTGCCTGGAGTCCTTTCGGAGGGGCCACCGGGGAGCTGTTTTTT
CAWSPFGGATGELFF
>TRBJ1-1|-|-|TRBV6-5
TGTGCCAGCAGTTATTATACTGAAGCTTTCTTT
CASSYYTEAFF
>TRBJ1-3|TRBD1|once|TRBV28
TGTGCCAGCAGCCTGGGGATGGGCAGGGGGATAGGGGCTGGAAACACCATATATTTT
CASSLGMGRGIGAGNTIYF
>TRBJ1-1|-|-|TRBV6-2/TRBV6-3
TGTGCCAGCAGTTACTCTCGAGGAGACACTGAAGCTTTCTTT
CASSYSRGDTEAFF
>TRBJ2-2|TRBD1|few|TRBV19
TGTGCCAGTAGTATTACGGGACAGACCCGGGAGCTGTTTTTT
CASSITGQTRELFF
>TRBJ2-1|TRBD2|-|TRBV7-2
TGTGCCAGCAGCTTAGCCGGGGAGGGTTACAATGAGCAGTTCTTC
CASSLAGEGYNEQFF
>TRBJ1-5|TRBD1|-|TRBV7-9
TGTGCCAGCAACAATTACGGGGCCAGGGGGCGCGGGCAGCCCCAGCATTTT
CASNNYGARGRGQPQHF
>TRBJ1-2|TRBD1|-|TRBV12-3/TRBV12-4
TGTGCCAGCAGAGCCGGGACAGGGGGCGGCTACACCTTC
CASRAGTGGGYTF
>TRBJ1-3|-|-|TRBV6-1
TGTGCCAGCAGTGAAATAGCGGCAGAGTCTGGAAACACCATATATTTT
CASSEIAAESGNTIYF
>TRBJ2-3|-|-|TRBV5-4
TGTGCCAGCAGCCTTCGGACTTTGGGCGGGACAGATACGCAGTATTTT
CASSLRTLGGTDTQYF
>TRBJ2-7|TRBD1|-|TRBV28
TGTGCCAGCGCACCACCGGGACAGGGGCACCACGAGCAGTACTTC
CASAPPGQGHHEQYF
>TRBJ2-7|-|-|TRBV10-2
TGCGCCAGCAGTGTACTAGGGGAGGCAGTCTACGAGCAGTACTTC
CASSVLGEAVYEQYF
>TRBJ1-4|TRBD1|-|TRBV19
TGTGCCAGCAAAAGACAGGGAGCCTATAATGAAAAACTGTTTTTT
CASKRQGAYNEKLFF
>TRBJ2-1|-|-|TRBV3-1/TRBV3-2
TGTGCCAGCAGCCAAGACAGGGTGGAGATTAGGGAGCAGTTCTTC
CASSQDRVEIREQFF
>TRBJ1-2|TRBD1|-|TRBV6-4
TGTGCCAGCAGCCAGGGGACAGGGACCGGCTACACCTTC
CASSQGTGTGYTF
>TRBJ2-7|TRBD2|-|TRBV28
TGTGCCAGCGTTCTTGGGGGGGAATTCTACGAGCAGTACTTC
CASVLGGEFYEQYF
>TRBJ2-3|TRBD2|many|TRBV28
TGTGCCAGCAGTTTAAGGCCTAGCGGAGCCCTGGATACGCAGTATTTT
CASSLRPSGALDTQYF
>TRBJ1-1|-|-|TRBV5-8
TGTGCCAGCAGCTTACGACTCACTGAAGCTTTCTTT
CASSLRLTEAFF
>TRBJ2-5|TRBD2|once|TRBV10-2
TGCGCCAGCAGTGAGAAACTAGCGGGAGAGATGGGGGAGACCCAGTACTTC
CASSEKLAGEMGETQYF
>TRBJ1-4|-|-|TRBV19
TGTGCCAGTAGTATTACCCGGACTAATGAAAAACTGTTTTTT
CASSITRTNEKLFF
>TRBJ1-1|TRBD1|-|TRBV5-4
TGTGCCAGCAGCAAGGGGGCGATGAACACTGAAGCTTTCTTT
CASSKGAMNTEAFF
>TRBJ1-2|TRBD1|-|TRBV14
TGTGCCAGCAGCCAAAGGAGGGGGCATGGCTACACCTTC
CASSQRRGHGYTF
>TRBJ1-1|TRBD1|-|TRBV29-1
TGCAGCGCAGACAGGGCTTCTAACACTGAAGCTTTCTTT
CSADRASNTEAFF
>TRBJ1-1|-|-|TRBV19
TGTGCCAGTAGTGACAGACTGAACACTGAAGCTTTCTTT
CASSDRLNTEAFF
>TRBJ2-1|TRBD1|few|TRBV19
TGTGCCAGTAGCATCATGGGGGGACAGGGGGCTGGGAATGAGCAGTTCTTC
CASSIMGGQGAGNEQFF
>TRBJ2-7|-|-|TRBV10-3
TGTGCCATCAGGCTCTCGGACGGGAGCTCCTACGAGCAGTACTTC
CAIRLSDGSSYEQYF
>TRBJ1-2|-|-|TRBV19
TGTGCCAGTAGGGACAGAGGCTATGGCTACACCTTC
CASRDRGYGYTF
>TRBJ2-5|-|-|TRBV5-1
TGCGCCAGCAGACTTCAAGAGACCCAGTACTTC
CASRLQETQYF
>TRBJ1-5|TRBD1|once|TRBV18
TGTGCCAGCTCGCTGACAGGGTTTAATCAGCCCCAGCATTTT
CASSLTGFNQPQHF
>TRBJ1-5|-|-|TRBV19
TGTGCCAGTAATTTCGTCGGGGTAAATCAGCCCCAGCATTTT
CASNFVGVNQPQHF
>TRBJ1-1|TRBD1|-|TRBV6-2/TRBV6-3
TGTGCCAGCAGCCTCAGACAGGGGTTGAGGACTGAAGCTTTCTTT
CASSLRQGLRTEAFF
>TRBJ2-1|TRBD2|-|TRBV3-1/TRBV3-2
TGTGCCAGCAGCCACGAAAGCGGGAGGGCCGGGAATGAGCAGTTCTTC
CASSHESGRAGNEQFF
>TRBJ1-2|-|-|TRBV6-2/TRBV6-3
TGTGCCAGCAGTTACACCCAGGGCAGGGAATTCGGTGGCTACACCTTC
CASSYTQGREFGGYTF
>TRBJ1-1|TRBD1|-|TRBV7-2
TGTGCCAGCAGCTCGGGACAGGGGAACACTGAAGCTTTCTTT
CASSSGQGNTEAFF
>TRBJ2-1|TRBD1|-|TRBV11-3
TGTGCCAGCAGCTTAAGGAGGACAGGGTCGCACAATGAGCAGTTCTTC
CASSLRRTGSHNEQFF
>TRBJ2-5|-|-|TRBV19
TGTGCCAGTAGTACATCAGAGGGTGGTCAAGAGACCCAGTACTTC
CASSTSEGGQETQYF
>TRBJ2-5|TRBD1|-|TRBV6-5
TGTGCCAGCATTCGGACCAGGACAGGGCGGGAGACCCAGTACTTC
CASIRTRTGRETQYF
>TRBJ2-2|TRBD2|-|TRBV30
TGTGCCTGGAGTGTACATGTCTTAGCGGGGACCGGGGAGCTGTTTTTT
CAWSVHVLAGTGELFF
>TRBJ1-4|-|few|TRBV2
TGTGCCAGCAGTGAAGGGGGCGCAGGTAATGAAAAACTGTTTTTT
CASSEGGAGNEKLFF
>TRBJ1-4|TRBD1|once|TRBV29-1
TGCAGCGCCCGGACAGGGGTTAATGAAAAACTGTTTTTT
CSARTGVNEKLFF
>TRBJ2-3|TRBD2|-|TRBV10-3
TGTGCCATCAGGGTTTCCGGGACTAGCGGGCCGGGTGGAGATACGCAGTATTTT
CAIRVSGTSGPGGDTQYF
>TRBJ1-2|-|-|TRBV7-6
TGTGCCAGCAGCTCAAAAGAGGGCGCGAATGGCTACACCTTC
CASSSKEGANGYTF
>TRBJ2-2|TRBD1|-|TRBV13
TGTGCCAGCAGCGCGGGACAGGGGGCCGACACCGGGGAGCTGTTTTTT
CASSAGQGADTGELFF
>TRBJ1-2|TRBD1|-|TRBV6-5
TGTGCCAGCAGATTACAGGGGGGGTCTGGTGGCTACACCTTC
CASRLQGGSGGYTF
>TRBJ2-5|-|-|TRBV5-6
TGTGCCAGCAGCTGGGGCCTGGGGGAGACCCAGTACTTC
CASSWGLGETQYF
>TRBJ2-2|-|-|TRBV10-3
TGTGCCATCAGGTCAGGGGCGGACAACACCGGGGAGCTGTTTTTT
CAIRSGADNTGELFF
>TRBJ2-3|TRBD2|-|TRBV27
TGTGCCAGCAGTTCCCCGTACGGGAGGAGGGGTGGCACAGATACGCAGTATTTT
CASSSPYGRRGGTDTQYF
>TRBJ1-2|-|-|TRBV4-1
TGCGCCAGCAGCTCCGAACCCCCGCGGGGAGGGGACTATGGCTACACCTTC
CASSSEPPRGGDYGYTF
>TRBJ2-7|TRBD2|-|TRBV7-9
TGTGCCAGCAGCTTAGTACTAGCGGGAACCTACGAGCAGTACTTC
CASSLVLAGTYEQYF
>TRBJ2-7|TRBD1|once|TRBV7-2
TGTGCCAGCAGCTACCTGACAGGGGGCGGATACGAGCAGTACTTC
CASSYLTGGGYEQYF
>TRBJ1-5|TRBD1|few|TRBV7-2
TGTGCCAGCAGCTTAGACAGGGGGTTAGGACAGCCCCAGCATTTT
CASSLDRGLGQPQHF
>TRBJ2-5|TRBD2|-|TRBV30
TGTGCCTGGGGTACCGGGACTAGCGGGAGTGTGGCGGAGACCCAGTACTTC
CAWGTGTSGSVAETQYF
>TRBJ2-1|-|-|TRBV28
TGTGCCAGCAGTTTATTGGCCCACAATGAGCAGTTCTTC
CASSLLAHNEQFF
>TRBJ2-5|-|-|TRBV7-2
TGTGCCAGCAGCTCGCAGGGCGCGGAGACCCAGTACTTC
CASSSQGAETQYF
>TRBJ1-6|TRBD1|-|TRBV5-1
TGCGCCAGCAGCTTGGAGCAGGGGGCAGGCTCCTATAATTCACCCCTCCACTTT
CASSLEQGAGSYNSPLHF